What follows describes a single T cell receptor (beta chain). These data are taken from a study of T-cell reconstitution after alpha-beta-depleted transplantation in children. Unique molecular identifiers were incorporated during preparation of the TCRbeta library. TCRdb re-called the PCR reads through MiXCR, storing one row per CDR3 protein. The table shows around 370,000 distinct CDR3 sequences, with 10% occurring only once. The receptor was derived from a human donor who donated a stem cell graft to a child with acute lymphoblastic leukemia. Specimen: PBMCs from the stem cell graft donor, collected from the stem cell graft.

This CDR3 is CASSSEGRAGQPQHF. Written as DNA, the CDR3 is TGTGCCAGCAGCTCAGAGGGCCGGGCTGGGCAGCCCCAGCATTTT. The chain employs TRBV27 and TRBJ1-5; no firm D call. The CDR3 spans 15 residues. Looked up from germline, CDR1 is MNHEY and CDR2 is SMNVEV (reference sequence). V lost 6 bases, J lost 7 bases, and 19 bases lay in between.